The entry that follows covers one T cell receptor beta chain sequence. As handled by the study authors: For nucleated cells, counts were estimated from reference gene primer amplification. Generated by immunoSEQ multiplex PCR, the TCRdb table keeps only in-frame clones and is missing some. V and J calls and clone size are given by that table; D and trimming were obtained from the DNA. The repertoire includes fewer than 250,000 clones, around 83% of them detected once, and about 8.1% sits in the top ten. The data were obtained in a study of blood T cell repertoires in COVID-19. At the level of the study: Italy, Spain and the United States were the sources of the convalescent and acute COVID-19 samples. Sources were T cells, B-cell-depleted T cells, or PBMCs; the material itself was cDNA or gDNA.

Trimming cost V 10 bases and J 7 bases, with 11 bases left between them. Per germline, CDR1 MNHEY and CDR2 SMNVEV (reference sequence). The CDR3 runs 11 residues. This sequence joins TRBV27 and TRBJ2-1; TRBD1 might be the D (6 bases). The receptor was isolated from a woman in her fifties or sixties with acute or convalescent COVID-19. Sequenced input: peripheral blood. The CDR3 bases are TGTGCCACCACAGGGCATAATGAGCAGTTCTTC. It encodes CATTGHNEQFF.